These 20 T cell receptor beta chains originate from one sample sequenced in a study of PD-L1 blockade in urothelial cancer. Only in-frame clones appear in the TCRdb table, and some are missing; sequencing was by immunoSEQ multiplex PCR. Found here are 35,000 to 40,000 clones, around four fifths of them singletons; the top ten hold nearly 15%. The time point: pretreatment peripheral blood. The material was PBMCs, obtained around atezolizumab (anti-PD-L1) treatment. The receptors come from a man at least 80 years old with urothelial cancer.

The rearrangement links TRBV5-6 to TRBJ2-5; TRBD1 might be the D (6 bases). Germline loops: CDR1 SGHDT, CDR2 YYEEEE. The length of the CDR3 is 16 residues. V shed 0 bases and J shed 6 bases, with 18 bases lying between them. The CDR3 DNA sequence: TGTGCCAGCAGCTTGGAATGGGCTACAGGGTTTAAGACCCAGTACTTC. Protein sequence: CASSLEWATGFKTQYF.

The chain recombines TRBV7-7 with TRBJ2-3; 11 bases agree with TRBD2. V gave up 1 base and J gave up 2 bases; unmatched junction bases: 11. This CDR3 comprises 19 residues. CDR1 SSHAT and CDR2 FNYEAQ come from the germline V gene (reference sequence). The CDR3 loop is CASSLGSSSGRINTDTQYF. For the CDR3, the DNA is TGTGCCAGCAGCTTAGGTTCGTCTAGCGGGAGGATCAACACAGATACGCAGTATTTT.

The chain combines TRBV6-5 with TRBJ2-1; 10 bases map to TRBD2. This CDR3 is 15 amino acids long. Germline V gene sequence: CDR1 MNHEY, CDR2 SVGAGI. V was clipped by 6 bases and J by 2 bases; unmatched bases: 4. For the CDR3, the DNA is TGTGCCAGCAGCCAGACTAGCGGGCCCTACAATGAGCAGTTCTTC. Its protein product is CASSQTSGPYNEQFF.

V is TRBV18 and J is TRBJ1-1; no reliable D call. Germline CDR1 and CDR2: KGHSH and LQKENI. This CDR3 spans 17 amino acids. The germline V and J ends were trimmed by 3 bases and 4 bases, with 21 bases remaining between them. CDR3 coding DNA: TGTGCCAGCTCACCCTTACCGGGTTCCGACGTGAGCACTGAAGCTTTCTTT. Translated, it gives CASSPLPGSDVSTEAFF.

The V and J genes are TRBV7-2 and TRBJ2-7, with D perhaps TRBD1 (5 bases). Germline values: CDR1 SGHTA, CDR2 FQGNSA. There are 14 residues in the CDR3. Trimming shortened V by 7 bases and J by 0 bases, and 13 bases separated the two germline ends. The CDR3 DNA follows: TGTGCCAGCACCCCCAGGCAGGGCTCCTACGAGCAGTACTTC. This codes for CASTPRQGSYEQYF.

The chain links TRBV30 to TRBJ2-1; the D gene is possibly TRBD1 (5 bases). The CDR3 is made up of 13 amino acids. Germline CDR1 is GTSNPN and CDR2 is SVGIG (reference sequence). Trimming shortened V by 2 bases and J by 3 bases, and 8 bases separated the two germline ends. CDR3 DNA sequence: TGTGCCTGGAGTCCCGACAGCTACAATGAGCAGTTCTTC. As protein: CAWSPDSYNEQFF. Drawing the rest from reference TRBV30 and TRBJ2-1, the complete variable domain is SQTIHQWPATLVQPVGSPLSLECTVEGTSNPNLYWYRQAAGRGLQLLFYSVGIGQISSEVPQNLSASRPQDRQFILSSKKLLLSDSGFYLCAWSPDSYNEQFFGPGTRLTVL.

This chain joins TRBV5-1 and TRBJ2-5; D might be TRBD1 (5 bases). V lost 2 bases, J lost 6 bases, and 11 bases lay in between. Germline loops: CDR1 SGHRS, CDR2 YFSETQ. The CDR3 is made up of 13 amino acids. The CDR3 DNA reads as TGCGCCAGCAGCTTCTCCAGGGATAAGACCCAGTACTTC. Translating gives CASSFSRDKTQYF.

The gene calls are TRBV9 and TRBJ1-2, with D maybe TRBD1 (5 bases). Germline lookup yields CDR1 SGDLS and CDR2 YYNGEE. Trimming pared 3 bases from V and 8 bases from J, leaving 20 bases between. The CDR3 extends over 15 amino acids. CDR3 DNA: TGTGCCAGCAGCGCCTCTCGGGGGGTATCGGAGGGCTACACCTTC. Encoded protein: CASSASRGVSEGYTF.

The V and J genes are TRBV19 and TRBJ2-7; D is unresolved. CDR1 LNHDA and CDR2 SQIVND come from the germline V gene (reference sequence). The V end was cut by 7 bases, the J end by 2 bases, with 9 bases between. This CDR3 contains 12 residues. The CDR3 sequence is CASIPRTYEQYF. The CDR3, as DNA: TGTGCCAGTATACCTAGAACCTACGAGCAGTACTTC. The full variable domain, its missing parts supplied by reference TRBV19 and TRBJ2-7, is DGGITQSPKYLFRKEGQNVTLSCEQNLNHDAMYWYRQDPGQGLRLIYYSQIVNDFQKGDIAEGYSVSREKKESFPLTVTSAQKNPTAFYLCASIPRTYEQYFGPGTRLTVT.

The rearrangement uses TRBV6-1 and TRBJ2-7, with TRBD2 matching over 7 bases. Germline V gene sequence: CDR1 MNHNS, CDR2 SASEGT. CDR3 size: 14 residues. V gave up 3 bases and J gave up 7 bases; unmatched junction bases: 9. The CDR3 nucleotides read TGTGCCAGCAGTGAGTGGTTGGGGGGGAGGGAGCAGTACTTC. This sequence encodes CASSEWLGGREQYF.

J is TRBJ1-2 and V is TRBV7-2, with 9 positions matching TRBD1. Germline CDR1 and CDR2: SGHTA and FQGNSA. The CDR3 length is 15 residues. Trimming cost V 3 bases and J 5 bases; bases outside gene matches: 7. The CDR3 spells CASSFADRGEYGYTF. The DNA of the CDR3 is TGTGCCAGCAGCTTCGCCGACAGGGGGGAGTATGGCTACACCTTC.

This clone showed up just a few times. The V gene is TRBV11-2, the J gene TRBJ1-3; D gene ambiguous. V was shortened by 5 bases and J by 4 bases, with 9 bases between the two germline ends. The CDR3 spans 13 residues. Germline V CDR1 and CDR2: SGHAT, FQNNGV. For the CDR3, the DNA is TGTGCCAGCAGCCCCGACTCGGGAAACACCATATATTTT. Translating it yields CASSPDSGNTIYF. The full variable domain, with the rest looked up from reference TRBV11-2 and TRBJ1-3, is EAGVAQSPRYKIIEKRQSVAFWCNPISGHATLYWYQQILGQGPKLLIQFQNNGVVDDSQLPKDRFSAERLKGVDSTLKIQPAKLEDSAVYLCASSPDSGNTIYFGEGSWLTVV.

The V gene is TRBV27, the J gene TRBJ1-5; D is ambiguous. Germline V gives CDR1 MNHEY, CDR2 SMNVEV (reference sequence). Trimming cost V 0 bases and J 1 base, with 4 bases left between them. The CDR3 is 14 residues long. The CDR3 spells CASSLSTSNQPQHF. CDR3 bases: TGTGCCAGCAGTTTATCGACAAGCAATCAGCCCCAGCATTTT.

V usage is TRBV5-1 and J usage is TRBJ2-7; TRBD2 might be the D (5 bases). V lost 4 bases, J lost 4 bases, and 15 bases lay in between. The length of the CDR3 is 14 residues. Germline CDR1 reads SGHRS; CDR2 reads YFSETQ. The CDR3 reads CASSATGIGYEQYF. The DNA of the CDR3 is TGCGCCAGCAGCGCCACCGGGATTGGTTACGAGCAGTACTTC.

V gene TRBV7-2 combines with J gene TRBJ1-2; 7 bases are shared with TRBD1. Germline V gives CDR1 SGHTA, CDR2 FQGNSA. The V gene end was trimmed by 4 bases and the J gene end by 8 bases; junction bases not matched to a gene: 13. The CDR3 contains 15 residues. In nucleotides, the CDR3 is TGTGCCAGCAGCTCCGACTTCACAGGGGCTGGAGGCTACACCTTC. It specifies CASSSDFTGAGGYTF.

This clone has just a few counts. The chain combines TRBV19 with TRBJ2-1; 8 bases line up with TRBD2. The germline V gene has CDR1 LNHDA and CDR2 SQIVND (reference sequence). The CDR3 is 12 residues long. V lost 4 bases, J lost 10 bases, and 3 bases stayed unmatched. The CDR3 DNA follows: TGTGCCAGTAGTACGGGACTAGGGGAGCAGTTCTTC. It encodes CASSTGLGEQFF.

This clone occurred once. The chain links TRBV27 to TRBJ2-2, with 8 positions matching TRBD2. Germline trimming cut 3 bases from V and 1 base from J; bases unmatched to any gene: 4. This CDR3 is 16 amino acids long. Germline V CDR1 and CDR2: MNHEY, SMNVEV (reference sequence). The CDR3 DNA reads as TGTGCCAGCAGTTTTCTGAGCGGGAGGAACACCGGGGAGCTGTTTTTT. It is translated as CASSFLSGRNTGELFF.

This clone was recorded only once. This chain uses TRBV18 with TRBJ1-5, with TRBD1 matching over 12 bases. Germline CDR1 is KGHSH and CDR2 is LQKENI. The CDR3 sequence is 15 residues long. V lost 3 bases and J lost 7; bases outside the gene matches: 4. The CDR3 is CASSPGTGGLQPQHF. The CDR3 DNA sequence: TGTGCCAGCTCACCCGGGACAGGGGGCCTACAGCCCCAGCATTTT.

This chain links TRBV10-3 with TRBJ2-7; unclear D gene. With 4 bases removed from V and 5 bases from J, the gap between germline ends came to 9 bases. The CDR3 sequence is 12 residues long. Germline lookup yields CDR1 ENHRY and CDR2 SYGVKD. The CDR3, as DNA: TGTGCCATCAGTGCGAGTACTAACGAGCAGTACTTC. It codes for CAISASTNEQYF.

The J gene is TRBJ1-3, the V gene TRBV2, with 7 bases identical to TRBD1. V was pared by 5 bases and J by 9 bases, with 10 bases of the junction left unmatched. Germline V lookup: CDR1 SNHLY, CDR2 FYNNEI. The CDR3 spans 14 residues. CDR3 sequence reads: CASSFRDRDTTIYF. The DNA of the CDR3 is TGTGCCAGCAGTTTCCGGGACAGAGACACCACCATATATTTT.